The rows below give T cell receptor beta chains drawn from one sample of a study of shared clonotypes between healthy human individuals. Generated by immunoSEQ multiplex PCR, the TCRdb table keeps only in-frame clones and is missing some. This sample has some 1,900,000 clones, with 85% to 95% found just once. The sequenced sample consisted of naive CD8+ T cells sorted from blood. The source is a young man in good health. Each CDR3 is given with its conserved first and last residue. A D gene is named only where the DNA matches it firmly. Where a row states a size, it is once, few, many or the class of an expanded clone; other rows omit it.

size	D	J	V	CDR3	DNA
NA	TRBD1	TRBJ1-2	TRBV29-1	CSVEIMPGGSYGYTF	TGCAGCGTTGAGATTATGCCAGGGGGATCCTATGGCTACACCTTC
NA	TRBD1	TRBJ2-2	TRBV19	CASSIGQGTSGELFF	TGTGCCAGTAGTATCGGACAGGGTACGTCCGGGGAGCTGTTTTTT
NA	NA	TRBJ2-1	TRBV7-3	CASSLYGPSSYNEQFF	TGTGCCAGCAGCTTATACGGGCCCAGCTCCTACAATGAGCAGTTCTTC
NA	NA	TRBJ2-7	TRBV29-1	CSVEKRGEDYEQYF	TGCAGCGTTGAAAAACGGGGCGAGGACTACGAGCAGTACTTC
NA	NA	TRBJ1-4	TRBV29-1	CSVRGAGEKLFF	TGCAGCGTGAGGGGCGCGGGTGAAAAACTGTTTTTT
once	NA	TRBJ2-5	TRBV10-3	CAISESGAASQETQYF	TGTGCCATCAGTGAGTCCGGGGCGGCCTCTCAAGAGACCCAGTACTTC
NA	NA	TRBJ2-7	TRBV5-6	CASSGPRGVLYEQYF	TGTGCCAGCAGCGGTCCGCGGGGCGTCCTGTACGAGCAGTACTTC
NA	NA	TRBJ2-7	TRBV2	CASSRNDYEQYF	TGTGCCAGCAGTAGAAACGATTACGAGCAGTACTTC
NA	NA	TRBJ1-5	TRBV28	CASSFRQYDQPQHF	TGTGCCAGCAGTTTCAGGCAGTACGATCAGCCCCAGCATTTT
NA	NA	TRBJ2-7	TRBV4-1	CASSQDPREQYF	TGCGCCAGCAGCCAAGATCCCCGGGAGCAGTACTTC
NA	NA	TRBJ2-7	TRBV7-9	CASKSGASDYYEQYF	TGTGCCAGCAAGAGCGGAGCTAGCGATTACTACGAGCAGTACTTC
NA	NA	TRBJ1-3	TRBV30	CAWSLEGNTIYF	TGTGCCTGGAGTCTGGAGGGAAACACCATATATTTT
NA	TRBD2	TRBJ2-2	TRBV7-9	CASSSRAGVVVGELFF	TGTGCCAGCAGCTCAAGAGCGGGAGTTGTTGTCGGGGAGCTGTTTTTT
NA	NA	TRBJ2-1	TRBV15	CATRQGSTYNEQFF	TGTGCCACCAGACAGGGTTCGACCTACAATGAGCAGTTCTTC
NA	NA	TRBJ2-2	TRBV28	CASNEGTGELFF	TGTGCCAGCAATGAGGGGACCGGGGAGCTGTTTTTT
NA	NA	TRBJ1-3	TRBV7-9	CASSLAGLSGNTIYF	TGTGCCAGCAGCTTAGCCGGCCTATCTGGAAACACCATATATTTT
once	TRBD1	TRBJ1-1	TRBV2	CAIDRGTEAFF	TGTGCCATAGACAGGGGCACTGAAGCTTTCTTT
NA	NA	TRBJ2-5	TRBV5-6	CASSSWEPGQETQYF	TGTGCCAGCAGCTCGTGGGAGCCGGGGCAAGAGACCCAGTACTTC
NA	NA	TRBJ1-1	TRBV7-9	CASSFVGTEAFF	TGTGCCAGCAGCTTTGTTGGCACTGAAGCTTTCTTT
NA	TRBD1	TRBJ2-5	TRBV5-1	CASSLEAGGGGETQYF	TGCGCCAGCAGCTTGGAGGCAGGGGGCGGAGGAGAGACCCAGTACTTC